This TCR beta chain was captured in a study of CD8 T cells in Susac syndrome. With random hexamers, roughly 0.45 to 1 ug RNA was reverse transcribed. The immunoSEQ assay covered 54 Vbeta and 13 Jbeta segments for CDR3. TCRdb re-called the immunoSEQ multiplex PCR reads with MiXCR, one entry per CDR3 protein. The repertoire holds around 150,000 distinct CDR3 sequences, 93% seen once, with more than 0.11% in the top ten. Sequencing of TCR beta drew on CD8+ and CD4+ T cells from blood. Matched for age and sex, the controls were healthy donors. The TEMRA cells underwent FACS enrichment, while the CD8+ and CD4+ T cells underwent negative isolation. Trimming pared 4 bases from V and 0 bases from J, leaving 7 bases between. The CDR3 has 13 residues. Germline V gene data show CDR1 as SQVTM and CDR2 as ANQGSEA.

The chain carries TRBV29-1 and TRBJ1-3, with D possibly TRBD1 on 5 matching bases. This TCR was recovered from a human donor in good health. The sample was CD4+ T cells from PBMCs. The CDR3 here is CSVGQISGNTIYF. As DNA, the CDR3 is TGCAGCGTTGGACAGATCTCTGGAAACACCATATATTTT.